The 13 T cell receptor beta chains presented below share a single source sample, sequenced in a study of regulatory T cells in long-lasting Graves disease. Libraries of TCR beta came from iRepertoire HTBI primers plus Arm-PCR of CDR3 regions. TCRdb ran MiXCR on the multiplex PCR reads and lists one entry per CDR3 protein. Of some 320,000 distinct CDR3 sequences listed, over 15% are singletons. Time point denoted: newly diagnosed GD, antithyroid drugs for less than 3 months. PBMC RNA served as the TCR library source. The input for sequencing was peripheral blood mononuclear cells (PBMCs), taken at new diagnosis, from a patient treated with antithyroid drugs. The receptors come from a female donor with Graves disease.

This clonotype has a count of ten or more. V and J are TRBV6-2 or TRBV6-3 and TRBJ2-1; D gene ambiguous. The germline V gene encodes CDR1 MNHEY and CDR2 SVGEGT. The CDR3 spans 11 residues. The V end was cut by 6 bases, the J end by 4 bases, with 4 bases between. DNA for the CDR3: TGTGCCAGCAGATTTTACAATGAGCAGTTCTTC. Translated, it gives CASRFYNEQFF.

At least ten counts were recorded for this clonotype. The J gene is TRBJ2-2, the V gene TRBV7-9; D gene unclear. Germline CDR1 and CDR2: SEHNR and FQNEAQ (reference sequence). This CDR3 contains 14 residues. V dropped 1 base and J dropped 0 bases, with 3 bases sitting between them. This CDR3 reads CASSLDANTGELFF. The CDR3 bases are TGTGCCAGCAGCTTAGACGCGAACACCGGGGAGCTGTTTTTT.

V and J are TRBV30 and TRBJ2-7; 10 bases are a match to TRBD1. V was clipped by 5 bases and J by 3 bases; unmatched bases: 7. CDR3 length equals 14 residues. Germline CDR1 GTSNPN, CDR2 SVGIG (reference sequence). CDR3 in amino acids: CAWHKTGGFYEQYF. CDR3 DNA: TGTGCCTGGCACAAGACAGGGGGCTTCTACGAGCAGTACTTC.

This clonotype was counted many times. The chain employs TRBV28 and TRBJ2-3; the D gene is possibly TRBD2 (5 bases). Germline V gives CDR1 MDHEN, CDR2 SYDVKM. V was shortened by 4 bases and J by 7 bases, with 15 bases between the two germline ends. The CDR3 covers 14 residues. The CDR3 here is CASSSHPDSYTQYF. The CDR3 DNA reads as TGTGCCAGCAGTTCCCACCCGGACTCCTATACGCAGTATTTT.

This clonotype has more than one count but fewer than ten. This chain's CDR3 is CSVGGTSPYEKGGEQFF. As DNA, the CDR3 is TGCAGTGTGGGGGGAACTAGCCCATACGAAAAAGGAGGTGAGCAGTTCTTC. The chain links TRBV20-1 to TRBJ2-1, with D perhaps matching TRBD2 (6 bases). The CDR3 contains 17 residues. Germline assignment: CDR1 DFQATT and CDR2 SNEGSKA (reference sequence). V was pared by 7 bases and J by 9 bases, with 31 bases between.

This clonotype was detected many times. The chain carries TRBV19 and TRBJ2-1, with TRBD1 matching 11 bases. The CDR3 loop spans 18 amino acids. In germline, CDR1 is LNHDA, CDR2 SQIVND (reference sequence). V shed 5 bases and J 7 bases; nucleotides not matched to a gene: 16. CDR3 sequence reads: CASSPIGGGTGGRNEQFF. Here the CDR3 DNA reads TGTGCCAGTAGTCCGATAGGGGGCGGGACAGGGGGAAGGAATGAGCAGTTCTTC.

This clonotype came up many times. The chain recombines TRBV2 with TRBJ2-7; 8 bases match TRBD1. The CDR3 is made up of 15 amino acids. Germline-derived CDR1 and CDR2 are SNHLY and FYNNEI. Losses at the gene ends were 3 bases for V and 1 base for J; bases not matched to a gene: 5. The CDR3 loop reads CASSDPTGASYEQYF. In DNA form, the CDR3 reads TGTGCCAGCAGTGATCCGACAGGGGCATCCTACGAGCAGTACTTC.

This clonotype was found a few times. The chain recombines TRBV27 with TRBJ2-1; TRBD1 aligns across 9 bases. V trimming: 6 bases; J trimming: 5 bases; junction bases outside the gene matches: 8. CDR3 size: 15 residues. Germline assignment: CDR1 MNHEY and CDR2 SMNVEV (reference sequence). This chain's CDR3 is CASSWIGTGNNEQFF. CDR3 DNA sequence: TGTGCCAGCAGCTGGATAGGGACAGGGAACAATGAGCAGTTCTTC.

This clonotype was picked up a small number of times. One end of the junction varies from germline; a read error may be responsible. This rearrangement joins TRBV27 to TRBJ2-1, with 10 bases identical to TRBD2. The CDR3 is 13 amino acids. CDR1 and CDR2 from the germline V gene are MNHEY and SMNVEV (reference sequence). This CDR3 reads CASRLAGDNEQSF. The CDR3 DNA reads as TGTGCCAGCAGGCTAGCGGGGGATAATGAGCAGTCCTTC.

A remark on this clonotype: It may be a read error: a sequence one base away is much more abundant. The chain employs TRBV10-3 and TRBJ2-1, with 7 bases identical to TRBD1. Per the germline V gene, CDR1 is ENHRY and CDR2 is SYGVKD. With 7 bases clipped from V and 15 bases from J, the junction kept 24 bases outside the gene matches. The CDR3 is made up of 16 amino acids. The CDR3: CAINPLISNEQGKRFF. CDR3 sequence (DNA): TGTGCCATCAATCCCTTAATCTCGAACGAACAGGGGAAGAGGTTCTTC.

This clonotype was recorded many times. The V gene is TRBV12-5, the J gene TRBJ2-7; weak D call: TRBD2 (6 bases). Per the germline V gene, CDR1 is LGHNT and CDR2 is FRNRAP. V dropped 7 bases and J dropped 0 bases, with 16 bases sitting between them. This CDR3 spans 15 amino acids. This CDR3 is CASVQRDSSSYEQYF. The DNA for the CDR3 is TGTGCTAGTGTACAACGGGACTCGAGCTCCTACGAGCAGTACTTC.

Ten or more counts support this clonotype. The chain carries TRBV7-9 and TRBJ2-2, with 10 nucleotides matching TRBD2. The V gene end was trimmed by 4 bases and the J gene end by 3 bases; junction bases not matched to a gene: 5. The CDR3 has 16 amino acids. From germline, CDR1 is SEHNR and CDR2 FQNEAQ (reference sequence). CDR3 nucleotide sequence: TGTGCCAGCAGCTCACGACTAGCGGGCTACACCGGGGAGCTGTTTTTT. Protein sequence: CASSSRLAGYTGELFF. Full variable domain (remainder filled in from reference TRBV7-9 and TRBJ2-2): DTGVSQNPRHKITKRGQNVTFRCDPISEHNRLYWYRQTLGQGPEFLTYFQNEAQLEKSRLLSDRFSAERPKGSFSTLEIQRTEQGDSAMYLCASSSRLAGYTGELFFGEGSRLTVL.

The table lists this clonotype with a few counts. V and J are TRBV13 and TRBJ2-7; 10 nucleotides align to TRBD1. The CDR3 extends over 15 amino acids. After removal of 7 bases from V and 1 base from J, the junction contained 7 bases not matched to a gene. The V gene's germline CDR1 is PRHDT and CDR2 FYEKMQ (reference sequence). The CDR3 spells CASTTRGQGSYEQYF. As DNA, the CDR3 is TGTGCCAGCACCACCAGGGGACAGGGGTCCTACGAGCAGTACTTC. The whole variable domain, filled in from reference TRBV13 and TRBJ2-7, reads AAGVIQSPRHLIKEKRETATLKCYPIPRHDTVYWYQQGPGQDPQFLISFYEKMQSDKGSIPDRFSAQQFSDYHSELNMSSLELGDSALYFCASTTRGQGSYEQYFGPGTRLTVT.